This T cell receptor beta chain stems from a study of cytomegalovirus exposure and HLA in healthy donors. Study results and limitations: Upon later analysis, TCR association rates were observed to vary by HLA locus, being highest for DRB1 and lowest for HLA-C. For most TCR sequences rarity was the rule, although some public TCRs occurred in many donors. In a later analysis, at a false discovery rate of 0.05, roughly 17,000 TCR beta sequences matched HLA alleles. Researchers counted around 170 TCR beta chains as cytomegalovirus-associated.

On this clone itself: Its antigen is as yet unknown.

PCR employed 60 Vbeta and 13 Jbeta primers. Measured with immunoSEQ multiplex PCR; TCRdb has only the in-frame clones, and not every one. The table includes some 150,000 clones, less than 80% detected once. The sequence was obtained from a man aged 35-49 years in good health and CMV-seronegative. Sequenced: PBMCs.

Here the CDR3 reads CASSPSGGVTGELFF. CDR3 in DNA: TGTGCCAGCAGTCCTAGCGGGGGGGTGACCGGGGAGCTGTTTTTT. The J gene is TRBJ2-2, the V gene TRBV7-2, with 12 bases aligning to TRBD2. The CDR3 runs to 15 residues. Looked up from germline, CDR1 is SGHTA and CDR2 is FQGNSA. After removal of 6 bases from V and 5 bases from J, the junction contained 4 bases not matched to a gene. The complete variable domain, with remaining parts taken from reference TRBV7-2 and TRBJ2-2, reads GAGVSQSPSNKVTEKGKDVELRCDPISGHTALYWYRQSLGQGLEFLIYFQGNSAPDKSGLPSDRFSAERTGGSVSTLTIQRTQQEDSAVYLCASSPSGGVTGELFFGEGSRLTVL.